This record looks at one T cell receptor (beta chain) sequence and its context. This specimen comes from a study of blood T cell repertoires in COVID-19. Turning to the study itself: The United States, Italy and Spain were the sources of the acute and convalescent COVID-19 samples. T cells, B-cell-depleted T cells, or PBMCs supplied cDNA or gDNA.

The ends were cut back, 7 bases at V and 0 bases at J, with 4 bases in the middle. Germline assignment: CDR1 SNHLY and CDR2 FYNNEI. The CDR3 runs to 12 residues. The protocol was immunoSEQ multiplex PCR, while the TCRdb copy is restricted to in-frame clones and leaves out a portion. Of 70,000 or so clones in the sample, 90% were seen once. The rearrangement uses TRBV2 and TRBJ1-5; D gene uncertain. This receptor was identified in a woman aged 18-29 years with acute or convalescent COVID-19. Sequences were obtained from peripheral blood. The CDR3 nucleotides are TGTGCCAGCACAAATAGCAATCAGCCCCAGCATTTT. Protein product: CASTNSNQPQHF.